This T cell receptor beta chain was retrieved from a study of cytomegalovirus exposure and HLA in healthy donors. Study details: Of approximately 400 genotyped donors, around 84% clustered with self-reported Caucasian donors.

Whole-study results and caveats: In an earlier analysis, about 87% or about 30%: the productive usage of most TCR beta V segments. The study reported that TCR beta sequences accurately predicted HLA-A and HLA-B alleles in most subjects. Later on, analysis showed that most CMV-associated TCR beta chains appeared to be HLA-restricted.

Looked up from germline, CDR1 is MNHNY and CDR2 is SVGAGI (reference sequence). The ends were cut back, 0 bases at V and 8 bases at J, with 16 bases in the middle. CDR3 length: 15 amino acids. In the case of this clone: The antigen is not known.

The study ran its PCR with 60 Vbeta and 13 Jbeta primers. Measured with immunoSEQ multiplex PCR; TCRdb has only the in-frame clones, and not every one. The table lists approximately 150,000 clones, about three quarters of them singletons, with approximately 1.8% in the top ten. The sequence derives from a man aged 40-55 years in good health and CMV-seronegative. The rearrangement joins TRBV6-6 to TRBJ1-2; tentatively, D is TRBD1 (6 bases). Sequencing was carried out using PBMCs. Here the CDR3 DNA reads TGTGCCAGCAGTTACTCGAGCCAAACAGGGAACGGCTACACCTTC. It encodes CASSYSSQTGNGYTF.